A selection of T cell receptor beta chains follows, all from one sample in a study of shared clonotypes between healthy human individuals. Libraries were prepared by immunoSEQ multiplex PCR; TCRdb keeps only in-frame clonotypes and omits some of them. The sample has more than 450,000 clones, 79% seen once. The sequenced sample was PBMCs. These TCRs come from a woman in her forties in good health. Some clones in this sample may be carry-over from other donors' samples. CDR3s include the opening cysteine and the closing phenylalanine or tryptophan. Fields, in order: V gene, J gene, CDR3 protein.

>TRBV6-5|TRBJ1-2
CASSFGQGGVYGYTF
>TRBV5-1|TRBJ2-6
CASSWGSGANVLTF
>TRBV29-1|TRBJ1-5
CSVEGGGARDQPQHF
>TRBV19|TRBJ1-1
CASTSPARGIMNTEAFF
>TRBV29-1|TRBJ2-7
CSVEGLAGSSYEQYF
>TRBV11-2|TRBJ2-7
CASSLGKNRGVARYEQYF
>TRBV29-1|TRBJ2-6
CSVAGTASSGANVLTF
>TRBV6-1|TRBJ2-7
CASSEALLDSSYEQYF
>TRBV11-2|TRBJ2-1
CASRFRGEQFF
>TRBV5-1|TRBJ1-4
CASSGGQGDEKLFF
>TRBV2|TRBJ2-3
CASIGLAGATDTQYF
>TRBV15|TRBJ1-1
CATSRGGTVPEAFF
>TRBV10-3|TRBJ1-2
CAISEGDRGNYGYTF
>TRBV5-1|TRBJ2-5
CASSSTSGSGETQYF
>TRBV28|TRBJ2-7
CASRTRGGGGSSYEQYF
>TRBV6-1|TRBJ2-2
CASSRTGESGELFF
>TRBV29-1|TRBJ2-7
CSVDRQGSYEQYF
>TRBV18|TRBJ2-1
CASSPPVSSNLDNEQFF
>TRBV28|TRBJ1-5
CASSPSRFRTGRNQPQHF
>TRBV7-5|TRBJ2-3
CARSLRAVRGMSTDTQYF
>TRBV28|TRBJ2-7
CASSPPTSGAYEQYF
>TRBV28|TRBJ2-5
CASSLVQGGTETQYF
>TRBV6-1|TRBJ1-2
CASSADRGRVPNYGYTF
>TRBV28|TRBJ2-7
CASNGGTSSYEQYF
>TRBV5-1|-
CASRDTGRGYEQYF
>TRBV13|TRBJ1-2
CASSPRQGGNYGYTF
>TRBV6-1|TRBJ2-2
CASTGLATAGELFF
>TRBV30|TRBJ2-7
CAWSTGRGLRYEQYF
>TRBV28|TRBJ2-1
CASSPHDRVPYNEQFF
>TRBV2|TRBJ2-1
CASRADNEQFF
>TRBV28|TRBJ2-1
CASSRGGTGSNEQFF
>TRBV4-2|TRBJ1-4
CASSQVRAGEKLFF
>TRBV15|TRBJ2-3
CATSRGRLTDTQYF
>TRBV29-1|TRBJ2-3
CSVGDISTDTQYF
>TRBV19|TRBJ2-1
CASSGTGVGNEQFF
>TRBV19|TRBJ1-4
CASATGGNNEKLFF
>TRBV29-1|TRBJ2-6
CSVKGQTDAGANVLTF
>TRBV27|TRBJ1-2
CASSFGHGVGYTF
>TRBV20-1|TRBJ2-2
CSARVTGELFF
>TRBV7-3|TRBJ1-1
CASSDDRGAEAFF
>TRBV18|TRBJ2-2
CASSQEVPNTGELFF
>TRBV15|TRBJ2-1
CATSRGLAGGSYNEQFF
>TRBV7-7|TRBJ2-5
CASSCEGATYQETQYF